This T cell receptor beta chain derives from a study of T cells in Graves' hyperthyroidism and ophthalmopathy. Details on this clonotype: A much larger clone sits a single nucleotide away, making a read error possible.

No progression to ophthalmopathy during 18 months of follow-up defined stable disease. TCR beta CDR3 region amplification was performed from RNA transcripts. The HTBI primer set was used in a first-round RT-PCR of the TCR CDR3. Each CDR3 protein is one row after TCRdb ran MiXCR on the multiplex PCR reads. The sample includes around 300,000 distinct CDR3 sequences, approximately 14% seen only once; the top ten take 7.9%. Sequencing was performed on blood. The clonotype was recovered from a woman aged 40 to 50 with Graves' hyperthyroidism.

CDR3 sequence reads: CASGSPGQAFHGYTF. CDR3 nucleotide sequence: TGTGCCAGCGGCTCACCGGGACAGGCTTTTCATGGCTACACCTTC. The gene calls are TRBV7-2 and TRBJ1-2; 8 bases map to TRBD1. V lost 8 bases, J lost 6 bases, and 14 bases stayed unmatched. Germline values: CDR1 SGHTA, CDR2 FQGNSA. The length of the CDR3 is 15 residues.